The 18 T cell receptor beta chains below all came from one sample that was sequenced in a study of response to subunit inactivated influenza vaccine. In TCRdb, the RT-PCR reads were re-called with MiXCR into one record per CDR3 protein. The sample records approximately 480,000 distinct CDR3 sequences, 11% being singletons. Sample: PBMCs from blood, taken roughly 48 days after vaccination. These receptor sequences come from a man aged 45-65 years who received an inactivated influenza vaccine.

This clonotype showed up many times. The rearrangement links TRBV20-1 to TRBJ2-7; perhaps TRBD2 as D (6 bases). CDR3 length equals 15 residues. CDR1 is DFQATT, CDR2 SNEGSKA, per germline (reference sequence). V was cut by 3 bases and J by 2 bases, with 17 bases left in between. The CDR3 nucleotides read TGCAGTGCTAGGTCCGCGGGACGGGACCCCTACGAGCAGTACTTC. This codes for CSARSAGRDPYEQYF.

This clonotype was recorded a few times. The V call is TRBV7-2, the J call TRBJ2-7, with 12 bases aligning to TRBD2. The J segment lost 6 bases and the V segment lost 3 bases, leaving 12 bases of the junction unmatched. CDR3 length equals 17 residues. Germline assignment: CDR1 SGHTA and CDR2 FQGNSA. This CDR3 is CASSFRRLAGVPGEQYF. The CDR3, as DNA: TGTGCCAGCAGCTTCCGTAGACTAGCGGGAGTCCCAGGCGAGCAGTACTTC.

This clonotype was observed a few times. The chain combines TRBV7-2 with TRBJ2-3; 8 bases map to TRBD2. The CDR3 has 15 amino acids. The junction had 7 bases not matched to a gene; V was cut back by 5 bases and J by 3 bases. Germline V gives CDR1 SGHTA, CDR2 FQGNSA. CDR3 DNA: TGTGCCAGCAGCCGGTGGGGACTAGGGACAGATACGCAGTATTTT. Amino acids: CASSRWGLGTDTQYF. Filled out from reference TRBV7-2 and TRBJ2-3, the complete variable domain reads GAGVSQSPSNKVTEKGKDVELRCDPISGHTALYWYRQSLGQGLEFLIYFQGNSAPDKSGLPSDRFSAERTGGSVSTLTIQRTQQEDSAVYLCASSRWGLGTDTQYFGPGTRLTVL.

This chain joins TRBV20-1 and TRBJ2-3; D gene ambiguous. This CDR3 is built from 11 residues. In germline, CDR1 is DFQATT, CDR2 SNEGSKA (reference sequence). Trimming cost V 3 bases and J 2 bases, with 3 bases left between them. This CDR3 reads CSARITDTQYF. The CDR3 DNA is TGCAGTGCTAGGATCACAGATACGCAGTATTTT.

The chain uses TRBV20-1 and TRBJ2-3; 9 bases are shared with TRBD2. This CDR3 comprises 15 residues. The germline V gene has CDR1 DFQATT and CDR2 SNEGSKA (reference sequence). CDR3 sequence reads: CSKLGASGVTDTQYF. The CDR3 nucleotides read TGCAGCAAGTTAGGGGCTAGCGGGGTGACAGATACGCAGTATTTT.

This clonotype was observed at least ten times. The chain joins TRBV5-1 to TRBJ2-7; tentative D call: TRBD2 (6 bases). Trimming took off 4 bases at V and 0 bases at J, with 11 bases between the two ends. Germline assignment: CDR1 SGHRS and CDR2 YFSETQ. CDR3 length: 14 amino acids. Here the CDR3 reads CASSGGAGSYEQYF. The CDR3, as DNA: TGCGCCAGCAGCGGCGGGGCCGGCTCCTACGAGCAGTACTTC.

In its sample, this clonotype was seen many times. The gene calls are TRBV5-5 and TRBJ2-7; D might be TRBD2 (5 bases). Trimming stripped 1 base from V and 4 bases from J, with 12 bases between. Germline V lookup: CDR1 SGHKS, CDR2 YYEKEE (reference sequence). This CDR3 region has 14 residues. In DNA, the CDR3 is TGTGCCAGCAGCTTGTGGCCGGGAATTTACGAGCAGTACTTC. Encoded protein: CASSLWPGIYEQYF.

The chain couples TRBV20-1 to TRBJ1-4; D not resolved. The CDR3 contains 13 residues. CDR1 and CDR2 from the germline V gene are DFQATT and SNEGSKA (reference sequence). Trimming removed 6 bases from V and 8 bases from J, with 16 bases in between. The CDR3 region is CSASEDHIEKLFF. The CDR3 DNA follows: TGCAGTGCGAGTGAGGACCACATCGAAAAACTGTTTTTT.

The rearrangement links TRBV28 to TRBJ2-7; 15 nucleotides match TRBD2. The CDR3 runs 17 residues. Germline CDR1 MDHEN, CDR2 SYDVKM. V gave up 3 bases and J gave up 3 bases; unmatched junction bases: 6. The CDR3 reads CASSFGLAGGPDYEQYF. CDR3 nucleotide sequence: TGTGCCAGCAGTTTTGGACTAGCGGGAGGGCCTGACTACGAGCAGTACTTC.

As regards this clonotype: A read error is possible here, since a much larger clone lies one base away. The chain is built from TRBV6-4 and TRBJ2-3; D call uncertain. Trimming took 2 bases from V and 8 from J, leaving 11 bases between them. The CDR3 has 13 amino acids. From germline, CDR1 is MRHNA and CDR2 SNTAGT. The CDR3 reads CASSDIHGCTQYF. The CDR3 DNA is TGTGCCAGCAGTGACATACACGGGTGTACGCAGTATTTT.

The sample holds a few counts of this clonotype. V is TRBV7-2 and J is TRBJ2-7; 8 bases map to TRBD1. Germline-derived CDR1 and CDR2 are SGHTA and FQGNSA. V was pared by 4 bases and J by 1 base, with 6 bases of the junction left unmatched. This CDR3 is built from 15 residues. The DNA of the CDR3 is TGTGCCAGCAGCTATCAGACAGGGGAATCCTACGAGCAGTACTTC. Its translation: CASSYQTGESYEQYF.

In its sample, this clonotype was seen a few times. CDR3 protein: CASSYTASTANSPLHF. CDR3 coding DNA: TGTGCCAGCAGTTACACAGCTAGTACCGCTAATTCACCCCTCCACTTT. This rearrangement joins TRBV6-5 to TRBJ1-6; D is unresolved. The germline gives CDR1 MNHEY, CDR2 SVGAGI. The CDR3 totals 16 residues. Trimming removed 2 bases at V and 6 bases at J, with 14 bases between.

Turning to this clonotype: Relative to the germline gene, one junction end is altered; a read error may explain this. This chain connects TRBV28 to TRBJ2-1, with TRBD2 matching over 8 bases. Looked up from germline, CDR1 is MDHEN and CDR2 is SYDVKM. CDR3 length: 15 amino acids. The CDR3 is CASSHGGGGRSLGVF. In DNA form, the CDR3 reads TGTGCCAGCAGCCACGGGGGGGGCGGGAGGTCCCTGGGGGTCTTC.

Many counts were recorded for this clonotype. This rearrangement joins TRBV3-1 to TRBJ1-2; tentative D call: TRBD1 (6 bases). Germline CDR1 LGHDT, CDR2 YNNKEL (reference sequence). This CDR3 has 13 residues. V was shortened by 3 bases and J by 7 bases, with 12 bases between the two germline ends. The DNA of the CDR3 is TGTGCCAGCAGCCAGCTAGGGGGGCCTGGCTACACCTTC. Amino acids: CASSQLGGPGYTF.

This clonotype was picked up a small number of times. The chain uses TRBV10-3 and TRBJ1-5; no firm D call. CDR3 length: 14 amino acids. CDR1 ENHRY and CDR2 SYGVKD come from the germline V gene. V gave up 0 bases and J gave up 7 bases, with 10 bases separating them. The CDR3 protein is CAISESRREQPQHF. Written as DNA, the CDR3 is TGTGCCATCAGTGAGTCCCGCCGGGAACAGCCCCAGCATTTT.

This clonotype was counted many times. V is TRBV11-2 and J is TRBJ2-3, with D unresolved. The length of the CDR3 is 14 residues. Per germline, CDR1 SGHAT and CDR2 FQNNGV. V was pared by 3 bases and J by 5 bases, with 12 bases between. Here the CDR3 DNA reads TGTGCCAGCAGCTTGCCCAGCTCGGGAGATACGCAGTATTTT. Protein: CASSLPSSGDTQYF. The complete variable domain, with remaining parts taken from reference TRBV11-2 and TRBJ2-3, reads EAGVAQSPRYKIIEKRQSVAFWCNPISGHATLYWYQQILGQGPKLLIQFQNNGVVDDSQLPKDRFSAERLKGVDSTLKIQPAKLEDSAVYLCASSLPSSGDTQYFGPGTRLTVL.

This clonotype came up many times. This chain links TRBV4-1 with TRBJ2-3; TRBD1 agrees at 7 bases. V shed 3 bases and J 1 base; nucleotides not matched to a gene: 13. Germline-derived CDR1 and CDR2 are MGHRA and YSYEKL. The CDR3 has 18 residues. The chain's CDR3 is CASSHPDRVGSRTDTQYF. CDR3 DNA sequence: TGCGCCAGCAGCCACCCTGACAGGGTCGGGTCGCGCACAGATACGCAGTATTTT.

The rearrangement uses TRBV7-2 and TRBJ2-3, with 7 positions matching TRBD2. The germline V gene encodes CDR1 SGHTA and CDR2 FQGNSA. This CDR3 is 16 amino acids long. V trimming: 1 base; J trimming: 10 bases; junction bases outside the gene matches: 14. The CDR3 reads CASSLGLAPPHRSQYF. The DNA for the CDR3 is TGTGCCAGCAGCTTAGGACTAGCCCCGCCGCACAGATCGCAGTATTTT.